The present TCR beta chain was sequenced within a study of blood T cell repertoires in COVID-19. The assay was immunoSEQ multiplex PCR, and TCRdb's table has in-frame clones only and misses some. The sample yields about 170,000 clones, 83% seen once. Trimming at V came to 5 bases and at J to 0 bases, leaving 3 bases not matched to a gene. The CDR3 extends over 14 amino acids. Germline V lookup: CDR1 SGHNT, CDR2 YENEEA. V usage is TRBV11-3 and J usage is TRBJ1-1; 7 bases are shared with TRBD1. The sequence was collected from a woman older than 75 with acute or convalescent COVID-19. Sequencing used peripheral blood. CDR3 loop: CASSQGQVNTEAFF. The DNA of the CDR3 is TGTGCCAGCAGCCAAGGACAGGTGAACACTGAAGCTTTCTTT.